The clone carrying this T cell receptor beta chain was counted ten times or more. Its target is not known. Trimming left V 1 base short and J 1 base short, with 11 bases between. Germline V gene sequence: CDR1 MDHEN, CDR2 SYDVKM. This CDR3 contains 15 residues. These data come from a study of T cells in Graves' hyperthyroidism and ophthalmopathy. Findings and limits, study-wide: Ophthalmopathy prediction by the model preceded onset by a median about 6 months.

Amplified TCR beta CDR3 regions derived from RNA transcripts. Initially, a first-round RT-PCR of the TCR CDR3 employed the HTBI primer set. MiXCR, applied by TCRdb to the multiplex PCR reads, yields one record per CDR3 protein. This sample has 350,000 to 500,000 distinct CDR3 sequences, with roughly an eighth found just once. The rearrangement links TRBV28 to TRBJ2-7; D possibly matches TRBD1 or TRBD2 (6 bases each). The source is a woman under 30 with Graves' hyperthyroidism. The specimen sequenced was blood. The CDR3 DNA sequence: TGTGCCAGCAGTTTATATGGGGGGCGGTCCTACGAGCAGTACTTC. Translating gives CASSLYGGRSYEQYF.